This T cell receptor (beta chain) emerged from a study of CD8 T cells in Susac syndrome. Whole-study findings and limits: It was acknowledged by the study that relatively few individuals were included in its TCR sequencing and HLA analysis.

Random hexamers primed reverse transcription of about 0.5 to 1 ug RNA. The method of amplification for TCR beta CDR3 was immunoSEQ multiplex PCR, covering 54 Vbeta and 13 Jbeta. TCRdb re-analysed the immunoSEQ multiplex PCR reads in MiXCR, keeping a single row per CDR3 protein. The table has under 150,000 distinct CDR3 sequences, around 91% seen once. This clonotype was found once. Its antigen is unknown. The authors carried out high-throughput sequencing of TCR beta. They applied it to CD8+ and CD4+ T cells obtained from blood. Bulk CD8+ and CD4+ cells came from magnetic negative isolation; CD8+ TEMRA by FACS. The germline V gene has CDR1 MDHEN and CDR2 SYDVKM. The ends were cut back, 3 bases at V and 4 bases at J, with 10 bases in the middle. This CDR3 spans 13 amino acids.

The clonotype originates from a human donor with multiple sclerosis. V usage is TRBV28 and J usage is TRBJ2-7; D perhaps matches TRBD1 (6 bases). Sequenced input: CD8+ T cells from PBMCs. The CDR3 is CASSFARGYEQYF. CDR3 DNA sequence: TGTGCCAGCAGTTTTGCCAGGGGATACGAGCAGTACTTC.